The 31 T cell receptor beta chains below were found in one sample sequenced in a study of lymphopenia after photon versus proton radiotherapy. Profiled with immunoSEQ multiplex PCR; TCRdb holds only in-frame clones, not every one. The sample contains tens of thousands of clones, about four fifths of which appear only once. The input for sequencing was peripheral blood, taken from a patient treated with proton-based radiotherapy. These receptors were obtained from a man aged 55 to 69 with pancreatic cancer.

V is TRBV11-2 and J is TRBJ1-1; the D gene is possibly TRBD1 (5 bases). Looked up from germline, CDR1 is SGHAT and CDR2 is FQNNGV. This CDR3 region has 16 residues. V was trimmed by 1 base and J by 3 bases, leaving 15 bases between them. CDR3 DNA sequence: TGTGCCAGCAGCTTAGCCGGGGGTCGAAGGGACACTGAAGCTTTCTTT. Encoded protein: CASSLAGGRRDTEAFF.

The chain has TRBV28 and TRBJ1-5; 7 positions agree with TRBD1. V lost 0 bases and J lost 0; bases outside the gene matches: 5. The CDR3 covers 17 residues. Germline V gene sequence: CDR1 MDHEN, CDR2 SYDVKM. CDR3 amino acids: CASSLWGDSYSNQPQHF. The CDR3 DNA is TGTGCCAGCAGTTTATGGGGGGACAGTTATAGCAATCAGCCCCAGCATTTT.

The CDR3, as DNA: TGTGCCACCAGCAAGGGGAAGACAGATTTTTACGAGCAGTACTTC. Translating it yields CATSKGKTDFYEQYF. The chain joins TRBV15 to TRBJ2-7; tentatively, D is TRBD1 (5 bases). The CDR3 contains 15 residues. Germline values: CDR1 LNHNV, CDR2 YYDKDF (reference sequence). V was cut by 4 bases and J by 4 bases, with 17 bases left in between.

In this sample, this clone turned up a few times. This rearrangement joins TRBV7-2 to TRBJ2-7; 9 nucleotides agree with TRBD2. The V and J ends lost 5 bases and 6 bases, in that order; junction bases with no gene match: 8. Germline assignment: CDR1 SGHTA and CDR2 FQGNSA. This CDR3 contains 14 residues. The CDR3 DNA reads as TGTGCCAGCAGCCCGGGACTAGCTGGGATCGAGCAGTACTTC. Amino acid sequence: CASSPGLAGIEQYF.

This chain links TRBV30 with TRBJ2-7, with D possibly being TRBD1 (5 bases). V gave up 0 bases and J gave up 5 bases, with 8 bases separating them. The germline V gene encodes CDR1 GTSNPN and CDR2 SVGIG (reference sequence). This CDR3 contains 12 residues. The chain's CDR3 is CAWSVSRDEQYF. The CDR3 DNA follows: TGTGCCTGGAGTGTAAGCAGGGACGAGCAGTACTTC.

V is TRBV28 and J is TRBJ2-2; TRBD2 matches 9 bases. The junction had 10 bases not matched to a gene; V was cut back by 5 bases and J by 6 bases. CDR1 and CDR2 from the germline V gene are MDHEN and SYDVKM. CDR3 size: 16 residues. CDR3 in amino acids: CASSPGAGGIPGELFF. For the CDR3, the DNA is TGTGCCAGCAGTCCGGGGGCGGGAGGGATTCCCGGGGAGCTGTTTTTT.

The chain carries TRBV5-1 and TRBJ2-7; D is unclear. The V gene lost 0 bases and the J gene lost 1 base, with 5 bases spanning the gap. Germline CDR1 and CDR2: SGHRS and YFSETQ. This CDR3 contains 13 residues. The CDR3 is CASSLGVSYEQYF. In DNA form, the CDR3 reads TGCGCCAGCAGCTTGGGGGTGTCCTACGAGCAGTACTTC.

This clone has just one count. J is TRBJ1-4 and V is TRBV15, with 9 nucleotides matching TRBD1. Germline V gene lookup returns CDR1 LNHNV and CDR2 YYDKDF (reference sequence). This CDR3 comprises 15 residues. J gave up 10 bases and V 5 bases, and 11 bases lay outside the gene matches. CDR3 protein: CATSEGGQGTRKLFF. Here the CDR3 DNA reads TGTGCCACCAGCGAGGGGGGACAGGGTACCCGAAAACTGTTTTTT. The variable domain in full, with the rest retrieved from reference TRBV15 and TRBJ1-4, is DAMVIQNPRYQVTQFGKPVTLSCSQTLNHNVMYWYQQKSSQAPKLLFHYYDKDFNNEADTPDNFQSRRPNTSFCFLDIRSPGLGDTAMYLCATSEGGQGTRKLFFGSGTQLSVL.

Here the CDR3 reads CASSLLQGVVTGELFF. The CDR3 nucleotides are TGCGCCAGCAGCTTGCTACAGGGTGTCGTGACCGGGGAGCTGTTTTTT. This rearrangement joins TRBV5-1 to TRBJ2-2; D is perhaps TRBD1 (6 bases). The CDR3 contains 16 residues. Trimming left V 1 base short and J 5 bases short, with 15 bases between. CDR1 SGHRS and CDR2 YFSETQ come from the germline V gene.

This clone was seen only a few times. The rearrangement joins TRBV9 to TRBJ2-7; D not certain. The CDR3 contains 17 residues. The germline V gene has CDR1 SGDLS and CDR2 YYNGEE. V dropped 0 bases and J dropped 0 bases, with 16 bases sitting between them. CDR3 in amino acids: CASSVGWDFRSSYEQYF. In DNA, the CDR3 is TGTGCCAGCAGCGTAGGGTGGGATTTCAGGAGCTCCTACGAGCAGTACTTC.

V usage is TRBV5-4 and J usage is TRBJ1-4; a weak D match, TRBD1 (6 bases). The CDR3 loop spans 15 amino acids. The V gene lost 0 bases and the J gene lost 5 bases, with 11 bases spanning the gap. The germline gives CDR1 SGHNT, CDR2 YYREEE (reference sequence). The CDR3 nucleotides read TGTGCCAGCAGCTTGGAGGGGGGAAGGAATGAAAAACTGTTTTTT. It is translated as CASSLEGGRNEKLFF.

The chain carries TRBV10-3 and TRBJ2-7, with 8 bases matching TRBD1. Trimming removed 1 base from V and 0 bases from J; junction bases left unmatched: 5. The CDR3 runs 16 residues. Germline V gene sequence: CDR1 ENHRY, CDR2 SYGVKD. The CDR3 DNA sequence: TGTGCCATCAGTGAGTACGACAGGGGAAGCTCCTACGAGCAGTACTTC. Its translation is CAISEYDRGSSYEQYF.

This chain links TRBV7-2 with TRBJ2-2; D gene ambiguous. Germline V gives CDR1 SGHTA, CDR2 FQGNSA. The CDR3 runs 13 residues. Trimming left V 5 bases short and J 2 bases short, with 6 bases between. The CDR3 reads CASSNTNTGELFF. CDR3 nucleotides: TGTGCCAGCAGCAATACTAACACCGGGGAGCTGTTTTTT. The whole variable domain, filled in from reference TRBV7-2 and TRBJ2-2, reads GAGVSQSPSNKVTEKGKDVELRCDPISGHTALYWYRQSLGQGLEFLIYFQGNSAPDKSGLPSDRFSAERTGGSVSTLTIQRTQQEDSAVYLCASSNTNTGELFFGEGSRLTVL.

V is TRBV6-6 and J is TRBJ2-7, with 10 nucleotides matching TRBD1. This CDR3 contains 14 residues. In germline, CDR1 is MNHNY, CDR2 SVGAGI (reference sequence). V was pared by 6 bases and J by 3 bases, with 5 bases of the junction left unmatched. CDR3 coding DNA: TGTGCCAGCAGAGAGACAGGGGGCTTCTACGAGCAGTACTTC. It specifies CASRETGGFYEQYF.

V is TRBV7-9 and J is TRBJ2-5, with D possibly called TRBD1 or TRBD2 (5 bases each). The CDR3 spans 15 residues. Germline V CDR1 and CDR2: SEHNR, FQNEAQ (reference sequence). Deletions cut 1 base from V and 5 bases from J, with 14 bases between. CDR3 coding DNA: TGTGCCAGCAGCTTAGATAGCCGGGGCCAGGAGACCCAGTACTTC. Translated, it gives CASSLDSRGQETQYF.

This clone was found once. The rearrangement joins TRBV27 to TRBJ2-1, with unresolved D. V was shortened by 0 bases and J by 2 bases, with 11 bases between the two germline ends. The CDR3 has 16 amino acids. Germline CDR1 is MNHEY and CDR2 is SMNVEV (reference sequence). CDR3 residues: CASSLSPARTYNEQFF. Here the CDR3 DNA reads TGTGCCAGCAGTTTATCCCCGGCCAGAACCTACAATGAGCAGTTCTTC.

The rearrangement joins TRBV11-1 to TRBJ1-1, with D tentatively TRBD1 (6 bases). The CDR3 loop spans 15 amino acids. The V end was cut by 2 bases, the J end by 4 bases, with 14 bases between. Germline assignment: CDR1 SGHAT and CDR2 FQDESV (reference sequence). The CDR3 sequence is CASSLKAGGLTEAFF. CDR3 DNA sequence: TGTGCCAGCAGCTTAAAGGCTGGGGGCCTCACTGAAGCTTTCTTT.

The chain recombines TRBV9 with TRBJ2-1; possible D gene TRBD2, 5 bases. The CDR3 has 15 residues. The V and J ends lost 3 bases and 3 bases respectively, with 13 bases between them. CDR1 is SGDLS and CDR2 is YYNGEE in the germline V gene. In nucleotides, the CDR3 is TGTGCCAGCAGCGCTTTCGGACTCAGCTACAATGAGCAGTTCTTC. Protein: CASSAFGLSYNEQFF.

This rearrangement joins TRBV21-1 to TRBJ1-5; the D segment call TRBD1 is taken from the table without a DNA check. TRBV21-1 is marked as a pseudogene. The CDR3 sequence is 19 residues long. The CDR3 reads CASSQERGPRSRSNQPQHF. The CDR3 region has the DNA TGTGCCAGCAGCCAAGAGAGGGGGCCGCGGAGTAGAAGCAATCAGCCCCAGCATTTT.

The J gene is TRBJ2-3, the V gene TRBV6-1, with D perhaps assigned TRBD1 or TRBD2 (5 bases each). Germline loops: CDR1 MNHNS, CDR2 SASEGT. Trimming left V 6 bases short and J 1 base short, with 14 bases between. There are 15 residues in the CDR3. This CDR3 is CASRRGGRGTDTQYF. In nucleotides, the CDR3 is TGTGCCAGCAGGAGGGGTGGTCGAGGCACAGATACGCAGTATTTT.

This clone came up a few times. The chain recombines TRBV14 with TRBJ1-2; weak D call: TRBD1 (5 bases). V lost 4 bases and J lost 4, with 7 bases in between. The CDR3 spans 12 residues. Germline V gene lookup returns CDR1 SGHDN and CDR2 FVKESK. The CDR3 nucleotides are TGTGCCAGCAGCCCTCAGGGCTATGGCTACACCTTC. Its translation: CASSPQGYGYTF.

The rearrangement uses TRBV27 and TRBJ2-7, with 7 bases lining up with TRBD1. Germline V gives CDR1 MNHEY, CDR2 SMNVEV (reference sequence). The ends lost 6 bases at V and 2 bases at J; junction bases unmatched: 4. This CDR3 has 13 residues. In DNA, the CDR3 is TGTGCCAGCAGCTTAGGGACAGCCTACGAGCAGTACTTC. As protein: CASSLGTAYEQYF.

This clone was seen a single time. The rearrangement links TRBV18 to TRBJ1-4; D unclear. V was clipped by 3 bases and J by 0 bases, with 8 bases between them. Germline CDR1 and CDR2: KGHSH and LQKENI. This CDR3 region has 15 residues. CDR3 region: CASSPLSTTNEKLFF. The CDR3 nucleotides read TGTGCCAGCTCACCCCTCAGCACAACTAATGAAAAACTGTTTTTT. The complete variable domain, with remaining parts taken from reference TRBV18 and TRBJ1-4, reads NAGVMQNPRHLVRRRGQEARLRCSPMKGHSHVYWYRQLPEEGLKFMVYLQKENIIDESGMPKERFSAEFPKEGPSILRIQQVVRGDSAAYFCASSPLSTTNEKLFFGSGTQLSVL.

This clone was detected once. The V call is TRBV5-4, the J call TRBJ2-5; 13 bases agree with TRBD2. The CDR3 totals 17 residues. The germline V gene encodes CDR1 SGHNT and CDR2 YYREEE (reference sequence). J lost 4 bases, V lost 4 bases, and 10 bases had no gene match. Written as DNA, the CDR3 is TGTGCCAGCAGCCCGTCCGGGACTAGCGGGATAGGAGAGACCCAGTACTTC. Translating it yields CASSPSGTSGIGETQYF.

The J gene is TRBJ1-1, the V gene TRBV5-1, with 9 bases that match TRBD1. The CDR3 length is 17 residues. The trim removed 0 bases at V and 5 bases at J, leaving 11 bases unmatched. Per germline, CDR1 SGHRS and CDR2 YFSETQ. CDR3 nucleotides: TGCGCCAGCAGCTTGGATTTTATAGGGACAGGGAGTACTGAAGCTTTCTTT. Protein: CASSLDFIGTGSTEAFF.

The J gene is TRBJ1-1, the V gene TRBV27; 7 nucleotides align to TRBD1. Per the germline V gene, CDR1 is MNHEY and CDR2 is SMNVEV (reference sequence). With 7 bases clipped from V and 4 bases from J, the junction kept 9 bases outside the gene matches. The CDR3 runs to 14 residues. As DNA, the CDR3 is TGTGCCAGCACGTTGGGCCAGGGGGGCACTGAAGCTTTCTTT. Protein: CASTLGQGGTEAFF.

The chain links TRBV11-2 to TRBJ2-3; D is unclear. This CDR3 has 12 residues. The germline V gene has CDR1 SGHAT and CDR2 FQNNGV. V shed 1 base and J shed 6 bases, with 5 bases lying between them. The CDR3 here is CASSLVGDTQYF. CDR3 nucleotide sequence: TGTGCCAGCAGCTTAGTTGGGGATACGCAGTATTTT.

The chain recombines TRBV11-2 with TRBJ2-7; D possibly matches TRBD1 or TRBD2 (6 bases each). The CDR3 runs to 13 residues. Germline CDR1 SGHAT, CDR2 FQNNGV. V gave up 8 bases and J gave up 4 bases, with 15 bases separating them. CDR3 sequence: CASRRGLVYEQYF. In DNA form, the CDR3 reads TGTGCCAGCCGCCGGGGGCTAGTTTACGAGCAGTACTTC.

V and J are TRBV6-6 and TRBJ2-3, with D unclear. With 2 bases removed from V and 5 bases from J, the gap between germline ends came to 5 bases. This CDR3 has 12 amino acids. The V gene's germline CDR1 is MNHNY and CDR2 SVGAGI (reference sequence). The CDR3 sequence is CASSYQEDTQYF. DNA for the CDR3: TGTGCCAGCAGTTACCAGGAAGATACGCAGTATTTT.

The chain links TRBV14 to TRBJ1-3; no firm D call. With 4 bases removed from V and 0 bases from J, the gap between germline ends came to 10 bases. The germline V gene has CDR1 SGHDN and CDR2 FVKESK. The CDR3 loop spans 15 amino acids. Here the CDR3 DNA reads TGTGCCAGCAGCCCAGCTAGCAACTCTGGAAACACCATATATTTT. Its translation is CASSPASNSGNTIYF.

The V call is TRBV5-1, the J call TRBJ2-7, with TRBD2 as a possible D gene (5 bases). Germline CDR1 is SGHRS and CDR2 is YFSETQ. V lost 4 bases and J 7 bases, leaving 18 bases between the germline ends. The CDR3 is 14 amino acids. This CDR3 reads CASSPVGVVGEQYF. In nucleotides, the CDR3 is TGCGCCAGCAGCCCAGTCGGGGTGGTGGGAGAGCAGTACTTC.